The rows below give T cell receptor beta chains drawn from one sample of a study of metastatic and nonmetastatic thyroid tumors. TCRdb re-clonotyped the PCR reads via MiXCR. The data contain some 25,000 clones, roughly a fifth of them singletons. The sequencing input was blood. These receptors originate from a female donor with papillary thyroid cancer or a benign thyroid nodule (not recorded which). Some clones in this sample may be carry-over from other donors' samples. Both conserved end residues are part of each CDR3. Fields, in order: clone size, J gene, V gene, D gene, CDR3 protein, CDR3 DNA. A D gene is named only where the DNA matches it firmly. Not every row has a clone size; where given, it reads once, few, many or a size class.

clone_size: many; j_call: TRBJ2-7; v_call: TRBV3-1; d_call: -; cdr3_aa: CASSQDHSGDNEQYF; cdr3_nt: TGTGCCAGCAGCCAAGATCACAGCGGGGACAACGAGCAGTACTTC
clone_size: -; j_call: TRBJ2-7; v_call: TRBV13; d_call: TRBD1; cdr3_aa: CASSLEGAREQYF; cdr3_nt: TGTGCCAGCAGCTTAGAGGGGGCTCGGGAGCAGTACTTC
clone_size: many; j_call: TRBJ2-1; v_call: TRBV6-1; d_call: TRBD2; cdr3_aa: CASIPSGSQYNEQFF; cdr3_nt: TGTGCCAGCATCCCCAGCGGGAGCCAATACAATGAGCAGTTCTTC
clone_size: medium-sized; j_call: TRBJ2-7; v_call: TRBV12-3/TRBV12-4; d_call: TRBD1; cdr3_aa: CACRTGNSYEQYF; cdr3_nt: TGTGCCTGTCGGACAGGAAACTCCTACGAGCAGTACTTC
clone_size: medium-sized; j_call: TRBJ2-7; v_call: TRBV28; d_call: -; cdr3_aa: CASSFLGGNDEQYF; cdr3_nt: TGTGCCAGCAGTTTCCTCGGGGGAAACGACGAGCAGTACTTC
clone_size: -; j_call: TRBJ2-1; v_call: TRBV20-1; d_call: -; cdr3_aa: CSARLWLDEQFF; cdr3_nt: TGCAGTGCTAGACTCTGGCTCGATGAGCAGTTCTTC
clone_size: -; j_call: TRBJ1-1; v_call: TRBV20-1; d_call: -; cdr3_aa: CSAKEAGKNTEAFF; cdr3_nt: TGCAGTGCTAAAGAGGCTGGGAAGAACACTGAAGCTTTCTTT
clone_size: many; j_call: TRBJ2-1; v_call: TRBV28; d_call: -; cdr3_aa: CASSSAGPYNEQFF; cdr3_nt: TGTGCCAGCAGTTCGGCGGGGCCTTACAATGAGCAGTTCTTC
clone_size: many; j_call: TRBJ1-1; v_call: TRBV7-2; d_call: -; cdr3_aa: CASSLTGREAEAFF; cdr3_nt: TGTGCCAGCAGCCTAACGGGGCGGGAGGCTGAAGCTTTCTTT
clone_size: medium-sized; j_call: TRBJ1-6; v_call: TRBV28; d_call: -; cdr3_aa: CASSLGTGDGSPLHF; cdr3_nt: TGTGCCAGCAGTTTGGGGACCGGCGACGGGTCACCCCTCCACTTT
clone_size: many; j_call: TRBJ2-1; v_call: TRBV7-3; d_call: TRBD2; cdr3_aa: CASSASGGNEQFF; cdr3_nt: TGTGCCAGCAGCGCTAGCGGCGGGAATGAGCAGTTCTTC
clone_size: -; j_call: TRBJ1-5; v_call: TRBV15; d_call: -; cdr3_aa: CATSRDDRTARQHQRF; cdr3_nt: TGTGCCACAAGCAGAGATGACCGGACAGCGCGGCAGCACCAGCGTTTT
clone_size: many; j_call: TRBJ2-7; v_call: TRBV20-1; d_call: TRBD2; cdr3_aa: CSALRLAEDYEQYF; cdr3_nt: TGCAGTGCTCTCAGACTAGCGGAAGACTACGAGCAGTACTTC
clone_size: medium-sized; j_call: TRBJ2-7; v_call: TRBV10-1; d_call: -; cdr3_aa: CASSETGSRQDEQYF; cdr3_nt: TGCGCCAGCAGTGAAACAGGGAGTCGGCAAGACGAGCAGTACTTC
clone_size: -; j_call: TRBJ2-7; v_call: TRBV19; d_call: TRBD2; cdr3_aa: CASSPAGGGYEQYF; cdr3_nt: TGTGCCAGTAGCCCAGCGGGGGGAGGCTACGAGCAGTACTTC
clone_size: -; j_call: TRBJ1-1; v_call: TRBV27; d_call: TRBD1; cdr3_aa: CASSPRTGLGTEAFF; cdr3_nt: TGTGCCAGCAGTCCAAGGACAGGTTTGGGGACTGAAGCTTTCTTT
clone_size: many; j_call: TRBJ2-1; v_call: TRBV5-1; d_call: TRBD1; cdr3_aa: CASSRRDRGLNEQFF; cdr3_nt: TGCGCCAGCAGCCGACGGGACAGGGGGCTCAATGAGCAGTTCTTC
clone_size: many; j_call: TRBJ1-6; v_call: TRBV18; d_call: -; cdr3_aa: CASRGRGTDNSPLHF; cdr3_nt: TGTGCCAGCCGGGGCCGCGGGACGGATAATTCACCCCTCCACTTT
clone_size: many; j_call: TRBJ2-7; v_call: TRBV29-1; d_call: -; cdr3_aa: CSVADGGEQYF; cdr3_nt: TGCAGCGTTGCAGACGGGGGCGAGCAGTACTTC
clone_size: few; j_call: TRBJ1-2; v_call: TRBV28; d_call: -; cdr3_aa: CASSLSTGGIRGYTF; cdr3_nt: TGTGCCAGCAGCCTCTCAACCGGGGGAATCCGTGGCTACACCTTC
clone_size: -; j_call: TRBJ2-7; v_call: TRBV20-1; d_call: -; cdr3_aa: CSLSPSSYVQYF; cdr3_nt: TGCAGTTTAAGCCCTTCATCCTACGTGCAGTACTTC
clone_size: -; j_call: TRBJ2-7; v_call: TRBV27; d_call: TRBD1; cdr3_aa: CASSTKGQGTPTYEQYF; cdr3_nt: TGTGCCAGCAGTACAAAAGGACAGGGAACCCCGACCTACGAGCAGTACTTC
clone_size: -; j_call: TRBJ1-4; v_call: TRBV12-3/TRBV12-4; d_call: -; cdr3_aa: CATSPGVGNEKLFF; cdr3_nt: TGTGCAACCAGCCCAGGGGTGGGTAATGAAAAACTGTTTTTT
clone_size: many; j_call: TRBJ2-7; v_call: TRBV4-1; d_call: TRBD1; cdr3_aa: CASSQASRDRDSYEQYF; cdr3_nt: TGCGCCAGCAGCCAAGCATCCCGGGACAGGGACTCCTACGAGCAGTACTTC
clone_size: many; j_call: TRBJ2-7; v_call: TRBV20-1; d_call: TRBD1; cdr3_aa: CSASGTGGYEQYF; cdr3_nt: TGCAGTGCTAGCGGGACAGGGGGCTACGAGCAGTACTTC
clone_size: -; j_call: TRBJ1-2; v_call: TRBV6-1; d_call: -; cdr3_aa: CASKRNYGYTF; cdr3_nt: TGTGCCAGCAAGCGGAACTATGGCTACACCTTC
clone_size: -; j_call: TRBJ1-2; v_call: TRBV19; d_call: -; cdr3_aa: CASSSTDRLSYTF; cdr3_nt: TGTGCCAGTAGCTCGACGGACCGTCTCAGCTACACCTTC
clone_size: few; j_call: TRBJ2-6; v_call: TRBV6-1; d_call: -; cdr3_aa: CASSEVATGANVLTF; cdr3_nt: TGTGCCAGCAGTGAAGTGGCTACTGGCGCCAACGTCCTGACTTTC
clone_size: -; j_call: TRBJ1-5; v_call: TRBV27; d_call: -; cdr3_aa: CASSLSPNQPQHF; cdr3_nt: TGTGCCAGCAGTTTATCTCCGAATCAGCCCCAGCATTTT
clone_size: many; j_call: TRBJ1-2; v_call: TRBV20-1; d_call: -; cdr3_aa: CSAMGAGNYGYTF; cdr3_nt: TGCAGTGCTATGGGGGCCGGGAACTATGGCTACACCTTC
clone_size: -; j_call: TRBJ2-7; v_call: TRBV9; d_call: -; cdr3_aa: CSSSVCGVSYEQYF; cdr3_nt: TGTTCCAGCAGCGTATGCGGGGTCTCCTACGAGCAGTACTTC
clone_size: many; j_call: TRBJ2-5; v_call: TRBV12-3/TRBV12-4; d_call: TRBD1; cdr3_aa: CASSLPGTGDGTQYF; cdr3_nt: TGTGCCAGCAGCCTCCCCGGGACAGGGGATGGGACCCAGTACTTC
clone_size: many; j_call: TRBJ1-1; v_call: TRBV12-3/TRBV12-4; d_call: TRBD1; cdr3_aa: CASRSTGATNTEAFF; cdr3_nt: TGTGCCAGCAGATCGACAGGGGCCACGAACACTGAAGCTTTCTTT
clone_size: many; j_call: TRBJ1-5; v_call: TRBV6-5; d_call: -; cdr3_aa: CASSYLGAGNQPQHF; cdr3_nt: TGTGCCAGCAGTTACTTGGGGGCTGGCAATCAGCCCCAGCATTTT
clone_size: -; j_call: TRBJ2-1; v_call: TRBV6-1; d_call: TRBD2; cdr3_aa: CASLGLAAYNEQFF; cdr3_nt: TGTGCCAGCCTCGGACTAGCAGCTTACAATGAGCAGTTCTTC
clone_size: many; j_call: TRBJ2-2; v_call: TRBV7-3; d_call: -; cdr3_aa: CASSLRRTGELFF; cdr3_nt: TGTGCCAGCAGCTTACGGAGGACCGGGGAGCTGTTTTTT
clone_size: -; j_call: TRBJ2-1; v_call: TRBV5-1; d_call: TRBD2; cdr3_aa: CASSLPLVFGGRRTYNEQFF; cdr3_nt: TGCGCCAGCAGCTTGCCTTTAGTCTTCGGCGGGAGGAGAACCTACAATGAGCAGTTCTTC
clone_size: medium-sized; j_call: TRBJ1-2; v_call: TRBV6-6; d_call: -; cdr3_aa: CASSYRGDGGYTF; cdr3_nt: TGTGCCAGCAGTTATAGAGGGGACGGGGGCTACACCTTC
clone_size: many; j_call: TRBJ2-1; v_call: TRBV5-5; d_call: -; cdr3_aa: CASSLSAGEFF; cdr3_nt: TGTGCCAGCAGCTTGTCGGCTGGAGAGTTCTTC
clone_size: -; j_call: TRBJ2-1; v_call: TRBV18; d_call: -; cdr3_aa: CVSSPWDTDNGQFF; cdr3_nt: TGTGTCAGCTCACCCTGGGACACTGACAATGGGCAGTTCTTC
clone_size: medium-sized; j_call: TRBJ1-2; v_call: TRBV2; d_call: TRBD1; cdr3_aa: CASSAGTGLGYTF; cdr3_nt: TGTGCCAGCAGCGCCGGGACAGGGCTTGGCTACACCTTC
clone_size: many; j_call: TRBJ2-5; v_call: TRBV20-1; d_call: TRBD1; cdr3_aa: CSASRQGRQETQYF; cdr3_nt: TGCAGTGCGTCTAGACAGGGTCGACAAGAGACCCAGTACTTC
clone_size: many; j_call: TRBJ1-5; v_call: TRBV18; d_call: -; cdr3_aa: CASSPGVDQPQHF; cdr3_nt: TGTGCCAGCTCACCTGGGGTCGATCAGCCCCAGCATTTT
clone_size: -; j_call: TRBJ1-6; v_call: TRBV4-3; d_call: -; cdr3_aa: CACSLESLARGINAPLHF; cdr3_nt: TGCGCCTGCAGCCTAGAGTCTCTGGCCAGGGGCATTAATGCACCCCTCCACTTT
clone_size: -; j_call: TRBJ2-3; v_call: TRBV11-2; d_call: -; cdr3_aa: CASSLGLLSTGTHYF; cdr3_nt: TGTGCCAGCAGCTTGGGACTGCTCAGCACAGGTACGCATTATTTT
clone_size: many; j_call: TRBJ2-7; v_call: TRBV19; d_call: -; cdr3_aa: CASSMVHRASYEQYF; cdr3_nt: TGTGCCAGTAGTATGGTACACAGGGCTTCCTACGAGCAGTACTTC
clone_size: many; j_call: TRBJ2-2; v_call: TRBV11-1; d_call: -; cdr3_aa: CASSLEYGNTGELFF; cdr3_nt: TGTGCCAGCAGCCTCGAGTACGGCAACACCGGGGAGCTGTTTTTT
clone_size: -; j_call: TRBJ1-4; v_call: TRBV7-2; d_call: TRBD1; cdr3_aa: CASNTRQGLNVKLFF; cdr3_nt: TGTGCCAGCAACACCCGACAGGGCCTTAATGTCAAACTGTTTTTT
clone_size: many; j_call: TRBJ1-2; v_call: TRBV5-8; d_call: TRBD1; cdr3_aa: CASSTGQGIGVYGYTF; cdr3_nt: TGTGCCAGCAGCACCGGACAGGGAATAGGAGTCTATGGCTACACCTTC
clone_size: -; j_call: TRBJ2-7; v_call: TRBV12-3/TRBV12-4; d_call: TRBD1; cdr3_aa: CASSYRQGYEQYF; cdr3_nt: TGTGCCAGCAGTTACCGACAGGGCTACGAGCAGTACTTC
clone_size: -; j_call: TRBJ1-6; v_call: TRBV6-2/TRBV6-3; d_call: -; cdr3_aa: CASSHGGVSSPLRF; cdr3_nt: TGTGCCAGCAGCCACGGGGGAGTCTCGTCACCCCTCCGCTTT
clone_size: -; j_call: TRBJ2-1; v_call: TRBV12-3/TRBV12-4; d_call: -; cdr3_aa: CASIGWGPYNEQFF; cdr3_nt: TGTGCCAGCATTGGATGGGGGCCTTACAATGAGCAGTTCTTC
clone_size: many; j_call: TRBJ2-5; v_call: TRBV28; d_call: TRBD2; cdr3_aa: CASTEGLAGRQETQYF; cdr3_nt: TGTGCCAGCACCGAGGGACTAGCGGGGCGCCAAGAGACCCAGTACTTC
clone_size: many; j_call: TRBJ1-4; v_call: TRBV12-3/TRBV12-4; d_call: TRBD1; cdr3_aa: CASLRTGGVEKLFF; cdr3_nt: TGTGCCAGTCTGAGGACAGGGGGCGTTGAAAAACTGTTTTTT
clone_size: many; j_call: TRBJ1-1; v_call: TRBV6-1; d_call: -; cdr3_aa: CASSQGQFSAEAFF; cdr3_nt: TGTGCCAGCTCTCAAGGACAATTTTCGGCCGAAGCTTTCTTT